Listed here is a single TCR beta chain. The antigen is unknown. This sample stems from a study of brain T cells in children with intractable seizures. TCRdb's table, derived via immunoSEQ multiplex PCR, lists solely in-frame clones and lacks some. The repertoire holds some 62,000 clones, with roughly 95% as singletons. Per germline, CDR1 SGHTA and CDR2 FQGNSA. The CDR3 extends over 16 amino acids. Unmatched junction bases numbered 5, after V lost 4 bases and J lost 2 bases. Study results and limitations: Only CDR3 sequence similarity suggested viral specificity, without known HCMV serostatus.

Sequencing used peripheral blood, obtained at surgery. This TCR derives from a boy under two years old with focal cortical dysplasia and intractable seizures. The gene calls are TRBV7-2 and TRBJ2-3, with TRBD2 matching 11 bases. The CDR3 nucleotides are TGTGCCAGCAGCTCACTAGCGGGGGCCTACACAGATACGCAGTATTTT. Translated: CASSSLAGAYTDTQYF.